This T cell receptor (beta chain) was documented in a study of cytomegalovirus exposure and HLA in healthy donors. On the study more broadly: Prior work identified some 120 million unique TCR beta sequences in approximately 200 million T cells. Among the 300 to 400 donors who were genotyped, roughly 86% fell in the genetic ancestry cluster that is associated with self-reported Caucasian donors.

The PCR employed 60 Vbeta primers together with 13 Jbeta primers. The repertoire was sequenced with immunoSEQ multiplex PCR; TCRdb's copy has only in-frame clones and lacks some. The profile shows roughly 110,000 clones, 77% of them singletons. On this clone itself: The antigen remains undetermined.

The study's findings and limits: TRBV6-2, TRBV6-3 and other indistinguishable V segments were excluded. While the bulk of TCR sequences proved rare, some public TCRs turned up in many donors.

The CDR3 length is 13 residues. Trimming removed 4 bases at V and 0 bases at J, with 6 bases between. Per the germline V gene, CDR1 is SGHDN and CDR2 is FVKESK. This sequence joins TRBV14 and TRBJ1-1; no definite D call. This TCR was recovered from a male donor in good health and CMV-seronegative. Input material: PBMCs. This CDR3 is CASSPKMNTEAFF. DNA of the CDR3: TGTGCCAGCAGCCCTAAGATGAACACTGAAGCTTTCTTT. The full variable domain, its missing parts supplied by reference TRBV14 and TRBJ1-1, is EAGVTQFPSHSVIEKGQTVTLRCDPISGHDNLYWYRRVMGKEIKFLLHFVKESKQDESGMPNNRFLAERTGGTYSTLKVQPAELEDSGVYFCASSPKMNTEAFFGQGTRLTVV.